This TCR beta chain was identified in a study of human T cells and chemical hapten exposure. Study-wide results and limits: With DPC sensitization, TCRs exceeding 1 in 1000 frequency showed no change. Against controls, expanded TCRs gave rise to significantly more large CDR3 similarity clusters.

Germline V gene data show CDR1 as ENHRY and CDR2 as SYGVKD. The trim removed 6 bases at V and 8 bases at J, leaving 9 bases unmatched. The CDR3 consists of 14 residues. Time point defined: patch test 1, 2 weeks after DPC sensitization. Specified treatment: therapeutic diphenylcyclopropenone sensitization with weekly scalp DPC. During construction of the library, unique molecular identifiers were attached to individual cDNA molecules for quantitative, reproducible TCR counting. TCRdb re-derived calls from the RACE reads in MiXCR, one entry per CDR3 protein. The sample shows some 350,000 distinct CDR3 sequences, about 7% of them seen only once. With respect to this clonotype: Its antigen is still unknown.

V is TRBV10-3 and J is TRBJ1-2, with 10 bases that match TRBD1. The material was whole blood, obtained in connection with sensitization to the hapten diphenylcyclopropenone (DPC). The source is a woman aged 18-29 years with alopecia areata. Some clones in this sample may be carry-over from other donors' samples. The CDR3 reads CAISRDRGGRGYTF. CDR3 DNA: TGTGCCATCAGCCGGGACAGGGGCGGGAGAGGCTACACCTTC.